Listed below are T cell receptor beta chains from one sample, sequenced in a study of blood T cell repertoires in COVID-19. Sequencing used immunoSEQ multiplex PCR; TCRdb keeps in-frame clones, though not all of them. Seen here are around 100,000 clones, about 90% observed once, and the top ten hold approximately 15%. The sample comprised peripheral blood. Receptors originate from a man between 45 and 60 years old with acute or convalescent COVID-19. CDR3s include the opening cysteine and the closing phenylalanine or tryptophan. D genes are given only for firm matches. Not every row has a clone size; where given, it reads once, few, many or a size class.

v_call: TRBV5-4; d_call: .; j_call: TRBJ1-4; clone_size: once; cdr3_nt: TGTGCCAGCAGCTTGGCAGGGTCTCTTAATGAAAAACTGTTTTTT; cdr3_aa: CASSLAGSLNEKLFF
v_call: TRBV27; d_call: .; j_call: TRBJ2-5; clone_size: .; cdr3_nt: TGTGCCAGCAGTTTTGCGGGGTTGGAGACCCAGTACTTC; cdr3_aa: CASSFAGLETQYF
v_call: TRBV11-2; d_call: TRBD2; j_call: TRBJ2-5; clone_size: .; cdr3_nt: TGTGCCAGCAGCTTAGGAGCGGGGGGACAAGAGACCCAGTACTTC; cdr3_aa: CASSLGAGGQETQYF
v_call: TRBV7-9; d_call: TRBD1; j_call: TRBJ1-2; clone_size: few; cdr3_nt: TGTGCCAGCAGCTTAGCGTGGCAGGGGGCCAACGGCTACACCTTC; cdr3_aa: CASSLAWQGANGYTF
v_call: TRBV9; d_call: .; j_call: TRBJ1-3; clone_size: .; cdr3_nt: TGTGCCAGCAGCGTAGGTGGGGCGGGGTATTCTGGAAACACCATATATTTT; cdr3_aa: CASSVGGAGYSGNTIYF
v_call: TRBV5-8; d_call: .; j_call: TRBJ1-2; clone_size: once; cdr3_nt: TGTGCCAGCAGCTTGAGGAGGGGTTCGTTCGGGTACACCTTC; cdr3_aa: CASSLRRGSFGYTF
v_call: TRBV19; d_call: TRBD1; j_call: TRBJ1-5; clone_size: .; cdr3_nt: TGTGCCAGTCAACAGGACAGGGCGGGCAATCAGCCCCAGCATTTT; cdr3_aa: CASQQDRAGNQPQHF
v_call: TRBV2; d_call: .; j_call: TRBJ1-1; clone_size: .; cdr3_nt: TGTGCCAGCTTCTCACAGGGCGAGAGGTGGAATACTGAAGCTTTCTTT; cdr3_aa: CASFSQGERWNTEAFF
v_call: TRBV27; d_call: .; j_call: TRBJ2-1; clone_size: once; cdr3_nt: TGTGCCAGTGAAAACCTGCGGGAGCAGTTCTTC; cdr3_aa: CASENLREQFF
v_call: TRBV5-1; d_call: TRBD2; j_call: TRBJ2-1; clone_size: .; cdr3_nt: TGCGCCAGCAGCTCCCTCTTGAGGGGAGCGGGGGGGCCCTATGAGCAGTTCTTC; cdr3_aa: CASSSLLRGAGGPYEQFF
v_call: TRBV7-8; d_call: .; j_call: TRBJ1-5; clone_size: .; cdr3_nt: TGTGCCAGCAGCCCAGGGCAGCGCAATCAGCCCCAGCATTTT; cdr3_aa: CASSPGQRNQPQHF
v_call: TRBV30; d_call: TRBD1; j_call: TRBJ1-1; clone_size: .; cdr3_nt: TGTGCCTGGAGCCGACAAGGGACAGGGGGCTTTGCTTTCTTT; cdr3_aa: CAWSRQGTGGFAFF
v_call: TRBV6-2/TRBV6-3; d_call: .; j_call: TRBJ1-5; clone_size: .; cdr3_nt: TGTGCCAGCAGTCCGCCCCAGGTTGGTCAGCCCCAGCATTTT; cdr3_aa: CASSPPQVGQPQHF
v_call: TRBV4-3; d_call: .; j_call: TRBJ1-5; clone_size: .; cdr3_nt: TGCGCCAGCAGCCAAGATGCGGATCAGCCCCAGCATTTT; cdr3_aa: CASSQDADQPQHF
v_call: TRBV11-2; d_call: .; j_call: TRBJ1-1; clone_size: .; cdr3_nt: TGTGCCAGCAGCTTAGATTTGAGGGAAAACACTGAAGCTTTCTTT; cdr3_aa: CASSLDLRENTEAFF
v_call: TRBV7-9; d_call: TRBD1; j_call: TRBJ2-2; clone_size: .; cdr3_nt: TGTGCCAGCAGCTTTAGGACAGGGTTCACCGGGGAGCTGTTTTTT; cdr3_aa: CASSFRTGFTGELFF
v_call: TRBV9; d_call: .; j_call: TRBJ2-5; clone_size: .; cdr3_nt: TGTGCCAGCAGCCCCATCGGCGGACAGTACCAAGAGACCCAGTACTTC; cdr3_aa: CASSPIGGQYQETQYF
v_call: TRBV24-1; d_call: .; j_call: TRBJ2-3; clone_size: .; cdr3_nt: TGTGCCACCAGTGATTCACACCACACAGATACGCAGTATTTT; cdr3_aa: CATSDSHHTDTQYF
v_call: TRBV5-1; d_call: TRBD1; j_call: TRBJ1-1; clone_size: .; cdr3_nt: TGCGCCAGCAGCTTTGGGACAGAAGTCCCTGAAGCTTTCTTT; cdr3_aa: CASSFGTEVPEAFF
v_call: TRBV6-4; d_call: .; j_call: TRBJ1-1; clone_size: .; cdr3_nt: TGTGCCAGCAGTGACTCATCCGGGGGAAGAACTGAAGCTTTCTTT; cdr3_aa: CASSDSSGGRTEAFF
v_call: TRBV10-2; d_call: TRBD1; j_call: TRBJ2-2; clone_size: .; cdr3_nt: TGCGCCAGCAGCGTATGGACAGGGGTAGGCGGGGAGCTGTTTTTT; cdr3_aa: CASSVWTGVGGELFF
v_call: TRBV5-6; d_call: .; j_call: TRBJ1-1; clone_size: .; cdr3_nt: TGTGCCAGCAGCTGGGCAGCGAACACTGAAGCTTTCTTT; cdr3_aa: CASSWAANTEAFF
v_call: TRBV10-1; d_call: .; j_call: TRBJ1-1; clone_size: .; cdr3_nt: TGCGCCAGCTCGGACAGTGTCACTGAAGCTTTCTTT; cdr3_aa: CASSDSVTEAFF
v_call: TRBV19; d_call: .; j_call: TRBJ1-5; clone_size: .; cdr3_nt: TGTGCCAGTAGTATAGGCAGAAACAATCAGCCCCAGCATTTT; cdr3_aa: CASSIGRNNQPQHF
v_call: TRBV30; d_call: .; j_call: TRBJ1-5; clone_size: .; cdr3_nt: TGTGCCTGGAGTCGACAGGGCAATCAGCCCCAGCATTTT; cdr3_aa: CAWSRQGNQPQHF
v_call: TRBV7-6; d_call: TRBD1; j_call: TRBJ1-1; clone_size: .; cdr3_nt: TGTGCCAGCAGTTTTACCGGGACAGGACCCACTGAAGCTTTCTTT; cdr3_aa: CASSFTGTGPTEAFF
v_call: TRBV29-1; d_call: .; j_call: TRBJ1-2; clone_size: .; cdr3_nt: TGCAGCATGGGGACGGGGGTCGGTGGCTACACCTTC; cdr3_aa: CSMGTGVGGYTF
v_call: TRBV7-2; d_call: .; j_call: TRBJ1-4; clone_size: .; cdr3_nt: TGTGCCAGCAGCTTAGCCAAAGCGGGGAAACTGTTTTTT; cdr3_aa: CASSLAKAGKLFF
v_call: TRBV6-6; d_call: TRBD1; j_call: TRBJ2-5; clone_size: .; cdr3_nt: TGTGCCACCGGGACAGGGAGTCGAGAGACCCAGTACTTC; cdr3_aa: CATGTGSRETQYF
v_call: TRBV3-1/TRBV3-2; d_call: .; j_call: TRBJ1-6; clone_size: .; cdr3_nt: TGTGCCAGCAGCCAAGGGGCGGGGGCCTCACCCCTCCACTTT; cdr3_aa: CASSQGAGASPLHF
v_call: TRBV27; d_call: TRBD1; j_call: TRBJ1-1; clone_size: .; cdr3_nt: TGTGCCAGCAGTTCCCCTACAGGGGGTAGCACTGAAGCTTTCTTT; cdr3_aa: CASSSPTGGSTEAFF
v_call: TRBV3-1/TRBV3-2; d_call: TRBD2; j_call: TRBJ2-3; clone_size: .; cdr3_nt: TGTGCCAGCAGCCCGCCCGGGACTAGGAGTACAGATACGCAGTATTTT; cdr3_aa: CASSPPGTRSTDTQYF
v_call: TRBV2; d_call: .; j_call: TRBJ1-2; clone_size: .; cdr3_nt: TGTGCCAGCCCGGGACTCGCCGATCATCTTCTCTATGGCTACACCTTC; cdr3_aa: CASPGLADHLLYGYTF
v_call: TRBV3-1/TRBV3-2; d_call: .; j_call: TRBJ1-5; clone_size: .; cdr3_nt: TGTGCCAGCAGCCAAGCAGGGGCAAATCAGCCCCAGCATTTT; cdr3_aa: CASSQAGANQPQHF
v_call: TRBV19; d_call: TRBD1; j_call: TRBJ1-5; clone_size: .; cdr3_nt: TGTGCCAGTAGAGGACAGGGGTCAGGTCAGCCCCAGCATTTT; cdr3_aa: CASRGQGSGQPQHF
v_call: TRBV5-1; d_call: .; j_call: TRBJ2-1; clone_size: .; cdr3_nt: TGCGCCAGCAGCTTGGGGCCGAACAATGAGCAGTTCTTC; cdr3_aa: CASSLGPNNEQFF
v_call: TRBV7-9; d_call: .; j_call: TRBJ1-1; clone_size: .; cdr3_nt: TGTGCCAGCAGCTTGGCCGAGAACACTGAAGCTTTCTTT; cdr3_aa: CASSLAENTEAFF
v_call: TRBV5-4; d_call: .; j_call: TRBJ1-3; clone_size: .; cdr3_nt: TGTGCCAGCAGCTTGAGGGGGTTAGCTGGAAACACCATATATTTT; cdr3_aa: CASSLRGLAGNTIYF
v_call: TRBV10-1; d_call: .; j_call: TRBJ1-6; clone_size: .; cdr3_nt: TGCGCCAGCAGTGAGCACAGGGTAGGATCACCCCTCCACTTT; cdr3_aa: CASSEHRVGSPLHF
v_call: TRBV6-1; d_call: TRBD1; j_call: TRBJ1-1; clone_size: .; cdr3_nt: TGTGCCAGCAGTGCAAGGGACAGGGGGCGAAACACTGAAGCTTTCTTT; cdr3_aa: CASSARDRGRNTEAFF
v_call: TRBV11-3; d_call: .; j_call: TRBJ1-1; clone_size: .; cdr3_nt: TGTGCCAGCAGCTCTTCTGGGCCGGCGAACACTGAAGCTTTCTTT; cdr3_aa: CASSSSGPANTEAFF
v_call: TRBV28; d_call: TRBD1; j_call: TRBJ1-6; clone_size: .; cdr3_nt: TGTGCCAGCAGCGGAGACAGGGGTTCACCCCTCCACTTT; cdr3_aa: CASSGDRGSPLHF
v_call: TRBV30; d_call: .; j_call: TRBJ1-1; clone_size: few; cdr3_nt: TGTGCCTGGAGTGAACCGCCTTGGGGGGAGGAAGCTTTCTTT; cdr3_aa: CAWSEPPWGEEAFF
v_call: TRBV6-5; d_call: .; j_call: TRBJ2-7; clone_size: .; cdr3_nt: TGTGCCAGCAGTTACTCCCCAGGGTCCGACGAGCAGTACTTC; cdr3_aa: CASSYSPGSDEQYF
v_call: TRBV4-2; d_call: .; j_call: TRBJ1-1; clone_size: .; cdr3_nt: TGTGCCAGCAGCCAAGACTATCTGGGGGGGAACACTGAAGCTTTCTTT; cdr3_aa: CASSQDYLGGNTEAFF
v_call: TRBV4-3; d_call: .; j_call: TRBJ1-3; clone_size: .; cdr3_nt: TGCGCCAGCAGCCAAGAATCAGGATTTGCTGGAAACACCATATATTTT; cdr3_aa: CASSQESGFAGNTIYF
v_call: TRBV4-1; d_call: .; j_call: TRBJ2-7; clone_size: .; cdr3_nt: TGCGCCAGCAGCCACGGTTTCGACAGGCCGCCTTACGAGCAGTACTTC; cdr3_aa: CASSHGFDRPPYEQYF
v_call: TRBV2; d_call: .; j_call: TRBJ1-5; clone_size: .; cdr3_nt: TGTGCCAGCAGTGACGGTAGCAATCAGCCCCAGCATTTT; cdr3_aa: CASSDGSNQPQHF
v_call: TRBV14; d_call: TRBD1; j_call: TRBJ2-7; clone_size: .; cdr3_nt: TGTGCCAGCAGCCTATCGGGACAGGGACCCTACGAGCAGTACTTC; cdr3_aa: CASSLSGQGPYEQYF
v_call: TRBV6-5; d_call: .; j_call: TRBJ1-6; clone_size: .; cdr3_nt: TGTGCCAGCAGTTACTTACAGGGTCATAATTCACCCCTCCACTTT; cdr3_aa: CASSYLQGHNSPLHF
v_call: TRBV7-3; d_call: .; j_call: TRBJ1-1; clone_size: .; cdr3_nt: TGTGCCAGCAGCTTAACCCCGGACAACGAAGCTTTCTTT; cdr3_aa: CASSLTPDNEAFF
v_call: TRBV3-1/TRBV3-2; d_call: TRBD1; j_call: TRBJ1-1; clone_size: .; cdr3_nt: TGTGCCAGCAGCCTAAGACAGGGCGTCACTGAAGCTTTCTTT; cdr3_aa: CASSLRQGVTEAFF
v_call: TRBV5-1; d_call: TRBD2; j_call: TRBJ2-5; clone_size: .; cdr3_nt: TGCGCCAGCAGCTTGTCCACTAGCGGGGGGGCCGTTGGACAAGAGACCCAGTACTTC; cdr3_aa: CASSLSTSGGAVGQETQYF
v_call: TRBV27; d_call: TRBD2; j_call: TRBJ2-1; clone_size: .; cdr3_nt: TGTGCCAGCAGGACTAGCGGCGGGATCGGTCCCAATGAGCAGTTCTTC; cdr3_aa: CASRTSGGIGPNEQFF
v_call: TRBV5-6; d_call: .; j_call: TRBJ2-7; clone_size: .; cdr3_nt: TGTGCCAGCAGCTTGGACTTGTCCTACGAGCAGTACTTC; cdr3_aa: CASSLDLSYEQYF